This T cell receptor (beta chain) was sequenced for a study of early T cells in non-severe SARS-CoV-2 infection. Turning to the study itself: Chains from this unsorted whole-blood bulk RNA could not be paired. Study results and caveats: Database matching using VDJdb favored anti-spike CD8 responses, with private and CD4 specificities left missing.

Unique molecular identifier tags were affixed to discrete cDNA molecules. TCRdb reprocessed the 5' RACE reads with MiXCR, giving one entry per CDR3 protein. Seen here are roughly 80,000 distinct CDR3 sequences, over 13% observed once, and the top ten hold 3% to 3.5%. This clonotype was detected many times. What it binds is not known. The CDR3 spans 13 residues. Trimming cost V 3 bases and J 5 bases; bases outside gene matches: 3. Per germline, CDR1 PRHDT and CDR2 FYEKMQ (reference sequence). Specimen: whole blood. The chain combines TRBV13 with TRBJ1-2; 7 nucleotides line up with TRBD1. This receptor was obtained from an adult who was a healthcare worker with PCR-confirmed SARS-CoV-2 infection or an uninfected control (not recorded which). The CDR3 bases are TGTGCCAGCAGCTTTGAGGGGGCATATGGCTACACCTTC. Protein sequence: CASSFEGAYGYTF.